This T cell receptor beta chain was captured by sequencing in a study of shared clonotypes between healthy human individuals. Researchers divided each subset's genomic DNA evenly across several immunoSEQ plates. Repertoires were generated with immunoSEQ multiplex PCR, while TCRdb's copy carries only in-frame clones and drops some. Among some 1 million clones, roughly 75% were seen once, and the ten largest hold around 1.4%. Donors comprised only Caucasian adults living in Nashville, Tennessee. The CDR3 is 17 amino acids. The V and J ends lost 3 bases and 1 base respectively, with 13 bases between them. CDR1 is MNHNS and CDR2 is SASEGT in the germline V gene.

The chain combines TRBV6-1 with TRBJ2-6; D is uncertain. This TCR came from a man aged 18-30 years in good health. Sequenced: memory CD4+ T cells sorted from blood. Subset in this sample: CD45RA-negative fraction. The CDR3, as DNA: TGTGCCAGCAGTGAGCGTGAAACCGAATCTGGGGCCAACGTCCTGACTTTC. Amino acids: CASSERETESGANVLTF.